The 9 T cell receptor beta chains given below trace back to one sample, sequenced in a study of cytomegalovirus exposure and HLA in healthy donors. Researchers ran the PCR with 60 Vbeta and 13 Jbeta primers. This table comes from immunoSEQ multiplex PCR, and its TCRdb copy is limited to in-frame clones, with some not included. The sample shows approximately 96,000 clones, approximately 79% of them seen only once. The sample was PBMCs. Receptors were obtained from a male donor in good health and CMV-seronegative.

The count of this clone is one. The genes are TRBV6-1 and TRBJ1-1; D ambiguous. Germline V gene sequence: CDR1 MNHNS, CDR2 SASEGT. CDR3 length: 13 amino acids. Trimming took 0 bases from V and 4 from J, leaving 6 bases between them. This CDR3 is CASSEAQATEAFF. CDR3 in DNA: TGTGCCAGCAGTGAAGCCCAGGCCACTGAAGCTTTCTTT.

This clone has only one observation. J is TRBJ2-7 and V is TRBV6-6; 9 bases line up with TRBD1. The CDR3 loop spans 15 amino acids. Trimming took 4 bases from V and 1 from J; bases not matched to a gene: 5. CDR1 and CDR2 (germline): MNHNY, SVGAGI (reference sequence). The CDR3 here is CASSSSGTGSYEQYF. The CDR3 coding sequence is TGTGCCAGCAGTTCCAGCGGGACAGGGTCCTACGAGCAGTACTTC.

The chain has TRBV30 and TRBJ2-5; 10 bases map to TRBD2. The V and J ends lost 2 bases and 5 bases, in that order; junction bases with no gene match: 11. CDR3 length: 16 amino acids. Germline V gene lookup returns CDR1 GTSNPN and CDR2 SVGIG (reference sequence). CDR3 protein: CAWSKASGRNVETQYF. CDR3 DNA: TGTGCCTGGAGTAAGGCTAGCGGGAGAAATGTGGAGACCCAGTACTTC.

The chain employs TRBV11-1 and TRBJ2-5; 7 bases fit TRBD1. In germline, CDR1 is SGHAT, CDR2 FQDESV (reference sequence). V gave up 2 bases and J gave up 5 bases; unmatched junction bases: 2. There are 13 residues in the CDR3. The CDR3 DNA is TGTGCCAGCAGCTTAACCAGGGGGGAGACCCAGTACTTC. This gives the protein CASSLTRGETQYF.

The chain is built from TRBV27 and TRBJ1-2; TRBD1 is a possible D gene (5 bases). Trimming stripped 3 bases from V and 0 bases from J, with 17 bases between. The CDR3 is made up of 17 amino acids. CDR1 and CDR2 (germline): MNHEY, SMNVEV (reference sequence). DNA of the CDR3: TGTGCCAGCAGTTTTTCGGTCGTTACAGGAGCTAACTATGGCTACACCTTC. This gives the protein CASSFSVVTGANYGYTF.

This clone was observed a single time. The chain links TRBV11-1 to TRBJ2-3; 7 bases line up with TRBD2. The CDR3 has 14 residues. CDR1 and CDR2 (germline): SGHAT, FQDESV (reference sequence). Trimming at V came to 3 bases and at J to 1 base, leaving 1 base not matched to a gene. The CDR3, as DNA: TGTGCCAGCAGCTTTACTAGCGGCACAGATACGCAGTATTTT. Protein: CASSFTSGTDTQYF.

The chain couples TRBV5-1 to TRBJ1-4; 7 bases map to TRBD1. The junction had 17 bases not matched to a gene; V was cut back by 4 bases and J by 8 bases. The CDR3 has 17 amino acids. The germline CDR1 and CDR2 sequences are SGHRS and YFSETQ. The CDR3 is CASSPAEGAGRGEKLFF. As DNA, the CDR3 is TGCGCCAGCAGCCCGGCAGAGGGGGCAGGAAGAGGAGAAAAACTGTTTTTT.

This sequence joins TRBV5-4 and TRBJ2-5, with a possible D match to TRBD1 (6 bases). CDR1 SGHNT and CDR2 YYREEE come from the germline V gene (reference sequence). V lost 4 bases to trimming and J lost 1 base, with 11 bases between them. CDR3 size: 14 residues. CDR3 in amino acids: CASSPRTVQETQYF. The CDR3 DNA reads TGTGCCAGCAGCCCACGGACAGTCCAAGAGACCCAGTACTTC. Variable domain in full (rest from reference TRBV5-4 and TRBJ2-5): ETGVTQSPTHLIKTRGQQVTLRCSSQSGHNTVSWYQQALGQGPQFIFQYYREEENGRGNFPPRFSGLQFPNYSSELNVNALELDDSALYLCASSPRTVQETQYFGPGTRLLVL.

The chain has TRBV28 and TRBJ2-7; TRBD2 agrees at 13 bases. Losses at the gene ends were 5 bases for V and 5 bases for J; bases not matched to a gene: 9. Per germline, CDR1 MDHEN and CDR2 SYDVKM. CDR3 length: 16 amino acids. For the CDR3, the DNA is TGTGCCAGCAGTGTGTGGACTAGCGGGAGAGGAGACGAGCAGTACTTC. It yields the protein CASSVWTSGRGDEQYF.